The 3 T cell receptor beta chains reported below all come from one sample, sequenced in a study of T cell changes during pregnancy in multiple sclerosis. Sequencing used immunoSEQ multiplex PCR; TCRdb keeps in-frame clones, though not all of them. The table lists 100,000 or so clones, 90% to 95% of them singletons. This sample comprised peripheral blood, obtained in the second trimester of pregnancy. These receptors all come from a female donor with multiple sclerosis, enrolled in a pregnancy study.

The chain joins TRBV5-4 to TRBJ2-5; perhaps TRBD2 as D (6 bases). CDR3 length: 14 residues. Germline lookup yields CDR1 SGHNT and CDR2 YYREEE (reference sequence). Trimming stripped 6 bases from V and 1 base from J, with 13 bases between. CDR3 amino acids: CASTGGTVQETQYF. CDR3 sequence (DNA): TGTGCCAGCACCGGAGGGACTGTCCAAGAGACCCAGTACTTC.

The chain joins TRBV29-1 to TRBJ2-1; 7 bases agree with TRBD1. The germline gives CDR1 SQVTM, CDR2 ANQGSEA. The CDR3 has 13 amino acids. J lost 5 bases, V lost 4 bases, and 5 bases had no gene match. The CDR3 bases are TGCAGCGTTGCGGGGACAGACAACAATGAGCAGTTCTTC. It is translated as CSVAGTDNNEQFF.

The V call is TRBV7-9, the J call TRBJ2-1, with TRBD2 matching over 8 bases. Trimming removed 0 bases from V and 10 bases from J; junction bases left unmatched: 5. This CDR3 region has 14 residues. In germline, CDR1 is SEHNR, CDR2 FQNEAQ (reference sequence). For the CDR3, the DNA is TGTGCCAGCAGCTTAGCTAGCGGGATATGGGAGCAGTTCTTC. This translates into CASSLASGIWEQFF.